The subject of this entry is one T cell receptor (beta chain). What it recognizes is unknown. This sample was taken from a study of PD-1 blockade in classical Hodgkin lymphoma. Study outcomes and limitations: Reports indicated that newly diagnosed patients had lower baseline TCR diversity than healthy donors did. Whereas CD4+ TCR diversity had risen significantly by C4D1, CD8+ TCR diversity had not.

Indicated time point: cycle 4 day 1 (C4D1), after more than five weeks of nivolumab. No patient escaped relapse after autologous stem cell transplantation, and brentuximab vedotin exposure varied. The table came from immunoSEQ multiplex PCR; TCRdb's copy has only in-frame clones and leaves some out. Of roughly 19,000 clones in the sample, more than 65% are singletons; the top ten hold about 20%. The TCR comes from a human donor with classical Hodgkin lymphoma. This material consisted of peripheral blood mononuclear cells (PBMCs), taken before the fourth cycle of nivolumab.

The CDR3 bases are TGTGCCAGCAGAAATACAGGGGGCACTGAAGCTTTCTTT. This sequence encodes CASRNTGGTEAFF. The chain is built from TRBV6-4 and TRBJ1-1; 8 positions agree with TRBD1. Germline CDR1 and CDR2: MRHNA and SNTAGT. This CDR3 region has 13 residues. The V segment lost 6 bases and the J segment 4 bases; nucleotides outside the gene matches: 4.